Sequencing of this T cell receptor beta chain was carried out in a study of blood T cell repertoires in COVID-19. Generated by immunoSEQ multiplex PCR, the TCRdb table keeps only in-frame clones and is missing some. The table lists 150,000 to 200,000 clones, 82% of them singletons. Unmatched junction bases numbered 3, after V lost 2 bases and J lost 2 bases. The germline gives CDR1 MNHEY, CDR2 SVGEGT. The CDR3 totals 15 residues. The rearrangement links TRBV6-2 or TRBV6-3 to TRBJ1-5; 7 bases fit TRBD1. The TCR sequence derives from a woman aged 70-85 years with acute or convalescent COVID-19. Sequencing was performed on peripheral blood. CDR3 DNA sequence: TGTGCCAGCAGTTACCTAGGGGGCGGCAATCAGCCCCAGCATTTT. Translation: CASSYLGGGNQPQHF.